This TCR beta chain was identified in a study of shared clonotypes between healthy human individuals. The wider study: Contributing individuals were a couple of females and three males aged 18 to 49. Overall study findings and caveats: Rarefaction demonstrated incomplete sorted-subset sequencing despite large depth. Only blood samples were collected, and tissue repertoires likely differ.

V gave up 4 bases and J gave up 5 bases, with 11 bases separating them. The CDR3 loop spans 13 amino acids. Germline V CDR1 and CDR2: LNHDA, SQIVND (reference sequence). CD45RO-negative cells were positively selected for CCR7, leaving out terminally differentiated effector memory CD45RA+ cells. As concerns this clone: As yet, its antigen is unknown.

Only in-frame clones appear in the TCRdb table, and some are missing; sequencing was by immunoSEQ multiplex PCR. Of around 610,000 clones detected, approximately 96% appear once; the ten largest clones hold more than 0.085%. This receptor was taken from a woman aged 25 to 39 in good health. The chain employs TRBV19 and TRBJ1-1; possibly TRBD1 for D (6 bases). Sequences were obtained from naive CD8+ T cells sorted from blood. CDR3 sequence: CASSSRGETEAFF. CDR3 coding DNA: TGTGCCAGTAGTAGCAGGGGCGAGACTGAAGCTTTCTTT.